Shown below are 30 T cell receptor beta chains from a single sample sequenced in a study of blood T cell repertoires in COVID-19 (dated by TCRdb to about 2020). Library preparation employed the immunoSEQ multiplex PCR assay. TCRdb took this table from immuneACCESS and kept in-frame rearrangements with V and J called. Such tables lack part of the clones; where checked against another copy, unresolved V genes explain under half of the gap, and the rest is unexplained. This sample is represented by roughly 81,000 clones; roughly four fifths of them were singletons. The top ten constitute 10% of the sample. The sequencing input was peripheral blood. Receptors originate from a man in his 60s with acute or convalescent COVID-19.

This rearrangement joins TRBV7-2 to TRBJ2-1; a possible D gene is TRBD2 (6 bases). Trimming pared 1 base from V and 2 bases from J, leaving 9 bases between. CDR1 and CDR2 (germline): SGHTA, FQGNSA. This CDR3 has 15 amino acids. CDR3 in DNA: TGTGCCAGCAGCTTAGAGCGGGCAACCTACAATGAGCAGTTCTTC. Encoded protein: CASSLERATYNEQFF.

This clone has just one count. This chain uses TRBV7-2 with TRBJ2-3; 9 nucleotides align to TRBD1. The germline V gene has CDR1 SGHTA and CDR2 FQGNSA. Trimming at V came to 1 base and at J to 9 bases, leaving 2 bases not matched to a gene. The CDR3 is 13 residues long. The CDR3 reads CASSLVGQGTQYF. CDR3 bases: TGTGCCAGCAGCTTAGTCGGACAGGGGACGCAGTATTTT.

This clone was observed a few times. The chain carries TRBV5-1 and TRBJ2-7; tentative D call: TRBD1 (5 bases). CDR3 length: 13 residues. V shed 5 bases and J shed 5 bases, with 14 bases lying between them. From germline, CDR1 is SGHRS and CDR2 YFSETQ. The CDR3 is CASRNEGVDEQYF. CDR3 bases: TGCGCCAGCAGGAACGAAGGGGTGGACGAGCAGTACTTC.

V gene TRBV12-3 or TRBV12-4 combines with J gene TRBJ1-1; D not certain. CDR3 length: 12 amino acids. V lost 1 base and J 3 bases, leaving 3 bases between the germline ends. As DNA, the CDR3 is TGTGCCAGCAGTTTAGTCGACACTGAAGCTTTCTTT. Residues: CASSLVDTEAFF.

The sample holds a few counts of this clone. V and J are TRBV28 and TRBJ1-5; 7 bases fit TRBD1. The CDR3 extends over 14 amino acids. With V trimmed by 6 bases and J by 5 bases, 7 bases remained unmatched. In germline, CDR1 is MDHEN, CDR2 SYDVKM. The CDR3 DNA reads as TGTGCCAGCAGCCCAGGGGGACGGGATCAGCCCCAGCATTTT. This sequence encodes CASSPGGRDQPQHF.

The V and J genes are TRBV5-1 and TRBJ1-5, with 10 bases aligning to TRBD1. There are 14 residues in the CDR3. Germline CDR1 is SGHRS and CDR2 is YFSETQ. Trimming took 4 bases from V and 4 from J; bases not matched to a gene: 2. The CDR3 region is CASSPGQGNQPQHF. The CDR3 region has the DNA TGCGCCAGCAGCCCGGGACAGGGGAATCAGCCCCAGCATTTT.

CDR3 residues: CASSQRGNAYEQYF. The CDR3 DNA sequence: TGTGCCAGCAGTCAGCGGGGGAACGCCTACGAGCAGTACTTC. The gene calls are TRBV3-1 (or the pseudogene TRBV3-2) and TRBJ2-7; 8 positions agree with TRBD2. CDR1 and CDR2 (germline): LGHDT, YNNKEL (reference sequence). This CDR3 is 14 amino acids long. V lost 6 bases, J lost 2 bases, and 6 bases stayed unmatched.

CDR3 sequence: CASRTQTSSGANVLTF. CDR3 coding DNA: TGTGCCAGTAGAACACAGACCAGCTCTGGGGCCAACGTCCTGACTTTC. The rearrangement links TRBV19 to TRBJ2-6; D not resolved. Germline CDR1 and CDR2: LNHDA and SQIVND (reference sequence). The CDR3 extends over 16 amino acids. Between the trimmed V and J ends, which lost 6 bases and 0 bases, there was a span of 12 bases.

The chain links TRBV7-9 to TRBJ1-6, with D possibly being TRBD1 (5 bases). Germline CDR1 and CDR2: SEHNR and FQNEAQ (reference sequence). V was clipped by 5 bases and J by 7 bases, with 15 bases between them. The CDR3 runs to 15 residues. CDR3 DNA: TGTGCCAGCAGCATCGCTCAGGGTTCGAATTCACCCCTCCACTTT. Protein sequence: CASSIAQGSNSPLHF.

The count of this clone is one. The chain employs TRBV4-2 and TRBJ1-6, with TRBD1 as a possible D gene (5 bases). Trimming left V 1 base short and J 10 bases short, with 11 bases between. Per the germline V gene, CDR1 is LGHNA and CDR2 is YNFKEQ. CDR3 length: 14 residues. The CDR3 sequence is CASSQARVESPLHF. In DNA form, the CDR3 reads TGTGCCAGCAGCCAAGCCAGGGTCGAATCACCCCTCCACTTT.

This chain connects TRBV28 to TRBJ2-2; D ambiguous. The germline V and J ends were trimmed by 2 bases and 0 bases, with 10 bases remaining between them. Per the germline V gene, CDR1 is MDHEN and CDR2 is SYDVKM. The CDR3 contains 16 residues. The CDR3 is CASSLRSATNTGELFF. In DNA, the CDR3 is TGTGCCAGCAGTTTAAGGAGCGCCACGAACACCGGGGAGCTGTTTTTT. Looking up the rest from reference TRBV28 and TRBJ2-2 gives the full variable domain: DVKVTQSSRYLVKRTGEKVFLECVQDMDHENMFWYRQDPGLGLRLIYFSYDVKMKEKGDIPEGYSVSREKKERFSLILESASTNQTSMYLCASSLRSATNTGELFFGEGSRLTVL.

The V call is TRBV28, the J call TRBJ1-5; D is unclear. This CDR3 is built from 13 residues. Germline CDR1 is MDHEN and CDR2 is SYDVKM. The germline V and J ends were trimmed by 8 bases and 0 bases, with 8 bases remaining between them. This chain's CDR3 is CASSGYSNQPQHF. CDR3 sequence (DNA): TGTGCCAGCTCGGGTTATAGCAATCAGCCCCAGCATTTT.

J is TRBJ2-3 and V is TRBV3-1 (or the pseudogene TRBV3-2); D is uncertain. The V gene's germline CDR1 is LGHDT and CDR2 YNNKEL (reference sequence). This CDR3 contains 16 residues. V was trimmed by 0 bases and J by 5 bases, leaving 15 bases between them. The CDR3 DNA follows: TGTGCCAGCAGCCAAGATCGGGTAACGGTAGGAGATACGCAGTATTTT. It is translated as CASSQDRVTVGDTQYF.

The chain employs TRBV3-1 (or the pseudogene TRBV3-2) and TRBJ2-2; 8 nucleotides align to TRBD1. The junction had 2 bases not matched to a gene; V was cut back by 5 bases and J by 0 bases. The CDR3 is made up of 15 amino acids. Looked up from germline, CDR1 is LGHDT and CDR2 is YNNKEL (reference sequence). CDR3 amino acids: CASSTGGPNTGELFF. The CDR3 bases are TGTGCCAGCAGCACAGGGGGGCCGAACACCGGGGAGCTGTTTTTT.

The V call is TRBV7-2, the J call TRBJ2-3, with 10 bases fitting TRBD1. This CDR3 contains 15 residues. V shed 6 bases, J shed 11 bases, and the junction held 14 bases outside the gene matches. CDR1 SGHTA and CDR2 FQGNSA come from the germline V gene. This CDR3 is CASRQDRGRGIVQYF. Written as DNA, the CDR3 is TGTGCCAGCAGGCAAGACAGGGGGCGGGGTATTGTGCAGTATTTT.

The chain uses TRBV2 and TRBJ1-5, with a tentative D call TRBD1 (5 bases). The CDR3 runs to 18 residues. Trimming cost V 2 bases and J 2 bases, with 19 bases left between them. Looked up from germline, CDR1 is SNHLY and CDR2 is FYNNEI. Written as DNA, the CDR3 is TGTGCCAGCAGTGAAACCCCGAGGACAACAGGCGGCAATCAGCCCCAGCATTTT. This gives the protein CASSETPRTTGGNQPQHF. Full variable domain (rest looked up from reference TRBV2 and TRBJ1-5): EPEVTQTPSHQVTQMGQEVILRCVPISNHLYFYWYRQILGQKVEFLVSFYNNEISEKSEIFDDQFSVERPDGSNFTLKIRSTKLEDSAMYFCASSETPRTTGGNQPQHFGDGTRLSIL.

The rearrangement links TRBV11-2 to TRBJ2-2; the match to TRBD2 covers 11 bases. V was clipped by 5 bases and J by 5 bases; unmatched bases: 4. This CDR3 contains 15 residues. Germline CDR1 and CDR2: SGHAT and FQNNGV. CDR3 DNA sequence: TGTGCCAGCAGCAAACTAGCGGGGGAAACCGGGGAGCTGTTTTTT. It is translated as CASSKLAGETGELFF.

This chain uses TRBV12-3 or TRBV12-4 with TRBJ1-5; D is undetermined. This CDR3 is built from 13 residues. Trimming pared 1 base from V and 8 bases from J, leaving 9 bases between. The CDR3 region has the DNA TGTGCCAGCAGTTTAGGGGAGGGTGAGCCCCAGCATTTT. Translated: CASSLGEGEPQHF.

V is TRBV5-5 and J is TRBJ1-4, with D unresolved. Germline CDR1 SGHKS, CDR2 YYEKEE (reference sequence). V was trimmed by 4 bases and J by 3 bases, leaving 13 bases between them. The CDR3 is made up of 15 amino acids. The CDR3 spells CASSVLGDPNEKLFF. CDR3 bases: TGTGCCAGCAGCGTGTTGGGAGATCCTAATGAAAAACTGTTTTTT.

V gene TRBV10-3 combines with J gene TRBJ1-2; a weak D match, TRBD1 (5 bases). Deletions cut 5 bases from V and 2 bases from J, with 9 bases between. This CDR3 has 13 amino acids. Germline V gene lookup returns CDR1 ENHRY and CDR2 SYGVKD. CDR3 sequence: CAISTQVNYGYTF. The CDR3, as DNA: TGTGCCATCAGTACACAGGTGAACTATGGCTACACCTTC.

This clone was counted a few times. The rearrangement uses TRBV21-1 and TRBJ1-4; the table gives TRBD1 as D, unverified against the DNA. TRBV21-1 is labeled a pseudogene. This CDR3 is 12 amino acids long. The CDR3 nucleotides are TGTGCCAGCAGCGCGACAGGGTGTGTACTGTTTTTT. Residues: CASSATGCVLFF.

This chain uses TRBV10-1 with TRBJ2-1, with 13 bases fitting TRBD2. Germline values: CDR1 WNHNN, CDR2 SYGVQD (reference sequence). The junction had 1 base not matched to a gene; V was cut back by 4 bases and J by 4 bases. This CDR3 has 15 amino acids. This CDR3 reads CASSGLAGGYNEQFF. CDR3 nucleotide sequence: TGCGCCAGCAGTGGACTAGCGGGAGGTTACAATGAGCAGTTCTTC.

The V gene is TRBV10-3, the J gene TRBJ2-3; 9 bases fit TRBD2. CDR3 length: 18 residues. Looked up from germline, CDR1 is ENHRY and CDR2 is SYGVKD. V gave up 3 bases and J gave up 4 bases; unmatched junction bases: 14. CDR3 amino acids: CAISDKLGASGASDTQYF. The CDR3 nucleotides read TGTGCCATCAGTGACAAGTTAGGGGCTAGCGGGGCTTCAGATACGCAGTATTTT.

The chain carries TRBV11-1 and TRBJ1-1; D call uncertain. Trimming took off 1 base at V and 3 bases at J, with 9 bases between the two ends. The CDR3 has 14 amino acids. CDR1 and CDR2 from the germline V gene are SGHAT and FQDESV (reference sequence). The CDR3 DNA is TGTGCCAGCAGCTTAGTTCGGGAGTACACTGAAGCTTTCTTT. It yields the protein CASSLVREYTEAFF.

The rearrangement joins TRBV7-2 to TRBJ1-2; D is perhaps TRBD1 (6 bases). Germline V gene sequence: CDR1 SGHTA, CDR2 FQGNSA. Trimming left V 5 bases short and J 2 bases short, with 15 bases between. The CDR3 runs 15 residues. DNA of the CDR3: TGTGCCAGCAGCCCCCCGTGGGGGCAAAACTATGGCTACACCTTC. It codes for CASSPPWGQNYGYTF.

The rearrangement uses TRBV29-1 and TRBJ1-6, with 10 bases that match TRBD1. The CDR3 is made up of 14 amino acids. The J segment lost 10 bases and the V segment lost 6 bases, leaving 9 bases of the junction unmatched. Germline V lookup: CDR1 SQVTM, CDR2 ANQGSEA. The CDR3 region has the DNA TGCAGCGTCGGAACCGGGACAGGGGAATCACCCCTCCACTTT. This encodes CSVGTGTGESPLHF.

The chain couples TRBV28 to TRBJ2-1, with 12 positions matching TRBD2. After removal of 6 bases from V and 8 bases from J, the junction contained 8 bases not matched to a gene. CDR1 is MDHEN and CDR2 is SYDVKM in the germline V gene. The CDR3 contains 15 residues. The DNA for the CDR3 is TGTGCCAGCAGACTGACTAGCGGGAGAAACTATGAGCAGTTCTTC. Protein product: CASRLTSGRNYEQFF.

The rearrangement joins TRBV6-5 to TRBJ1-4; tentative D call: TRBD1 (6 bases). The CDR3 covers 15 residues. The V and J ends lost 4 bases and 5 bases respectively, with 14 bases between them. The germline V gene has CDR1 MNHEY and CDR2 SVGAGI. The CDR3 loop reads CASSLGDRSNEKLFF. CDR3 in DNA: TGTGCCAGCAGTTTGGGTGACAGGTCAAATGAAAAACTGTTTTTT.

This clone was recorded only once. V usage is TRBV5-1 and J usage is TRBJ1-1, with D uncertain. CDR1 is SGHRS, CDR2 YFSETQ, per germline. CDR3 length: 13 amino acids. V dropped 0 bases and J dropped 1 base, with 4 bases sitting between them. The chain's CDR3 is CASSLDRNTEAFF. CDR3 nucleotides: TGCGCCAGCAGCTTGGACAGGAACACTGAAGCTTTCTTT.

This clone was found a few times. The rearrangement links TRBV5-1 to TRBJ1-5; TRBD1 agrees at 7 bases. This CDR3 has 15 amino acids. Unmatched junction bases numbered 5, after V lost 0 bases and J lost 5 bases. From germline, CDR1 is SGHRS and CDR2 YFSETQ. CDR3 in amino acids: CASSLEGGGYQPQHF. The CDR3 bases are TGCGCCAGCAGCTTGGAAGGGGGCGGATATCAGCCCCAGCATTTT.